The present T cell receptor (beta chain) was sequenced within a study of blood T cell repertoires in COVID-19. Authors' data handling: The assay estimated nucleated cells by amplifying reference gene primers. Some clones are missing from TCRdb's copy, which holds only in-frame ones; the method was immunoSEQ multiplex PCR. The D gene and trimming were derived from the DNA, and the V and J assignments and clone size from that table. The sample records approximately 500,000 clones, 70% to 90% being singletons. The CDR3 totals 13 residues. The junction had 3 bases not matched to a gene; V was cut back by 6 bases and J by 7 bases. Germline CDR1 reads MNHEY; CDR2 reads SVGAGI.

The specimen was peripheral blood. The receptor comes from a woman aged 50 to 60 with COVID-19, enrolled during active disease. The chain employs TRBV6-5 and TRBJ1-6; 7 positions match TRBD1. Written as DNA, the CDR3 is TGTGCCAGCAGGCCAGGGGGGAATTCACCCCTCCACTTT. It is translated as CASRPGGNSPLHF.